This T cell receptor (beta chain) came from a study of cytomegalovirus exposure and HLA in healthy donors. The study's findings and limits: Later findings reportedly placed an Asian-associated ancestry cluster below the approximately 670-donor mean for N-insertions. In vitro confirmation showed three CMV-associated chains to be CMV antigen specific. It was assumed in the presence/absence analyses that sequencing depth was roughly uniform across donors.

Details on this clone: Antigen: not known.

V shed 0 bases and J 4 bases; nucleotides not matched to a gene: 5. Germline CDR1 reads SGDLS; CDR2 reads YYNGEE. This CDR3 is built from 16 residues. It was with 60 Vbeta and 13 Jbeta primers that the PCR ran. This table comes from immunoSEQ multiplex PCR, and its TCRdb copy is limited to in-frame clones, with some not included. Of around 160,000 clones in the sample, roughly 79% are singletons; the top ten hold roughly 10%. The receptor's source is a man aged 18 to 29 in good health and CMV-seropositive. Specimen: PBMCs. The rearrangement joins TRBV9 to TRBJ2-5; 11 bases are shared with TRBD2. CDR3 bases: TGTGCCAGCAGCGTAGTTGGGACTAGCGGTTCAGAGACCCAGTACTTC. Protein product: CASSVVGTSGSETQYF.